These T cell receptor beta chains were read from a single sample in a study of blood T cell repertoires in COVID-19. Some clones are missing from TCRdb's copy, which holds only in-frame ones; the method was immunoSEQ multiplex PCR. The repertoire holds a few hundred thousand clones, with about 88% as singletons. Source material: PBMCs or T cells enriched from blood (not recorded which). The receptors were gathered from a woman in her 30s who had been exposed to COVID-19. Each CDR3 is given with its conserved first and last residue. A D gene is named only where the DNA matches it firmly. Size values are once, few and many counts, or a class for expanded clones, and some rows have none.

.,TRBV4-1,.,TRBJ2-7,CASSLNTPDEQYF,TGCGCCAGCAGCCTGAATACTCCGGACGAGCAGTACTTC
once,TRBV7-8,TRBD1,TRBJ1-5,CASSPGTVDQPQHF,TGTGCCAGCAGCCCTGGGACAGTTGATCAGCCCCAGCATTTT
.,TRBV5-4,.,TRBJ1-1,CASSLQGNTEAFF,TGTGCCAGCAGCTTGCAGGGGAACACTGAAGCTTTCTTT
few,TRBV3-1/TRBV3-2,.,TRBJ2-7,CASSQAPGEGQGYEQYF,TGTGCCAGCAGCCAAGCTCCTGGGGAGGGGCAGGGGTACGAGCAGTACTTC
.,TRBV5-8,.,TRBJ1-1,CASSQTDRNTEAFF,TGTGCCAGCAGCCAGACTGACAGGAACACTGAAGCTTTCTTT
.,TRBV19,.,TRBJ2-2,CASSTQGQQNTGELFF,TGTGCCAGTAGCACCCAGGGGCAGCAAAACACCGGGGAGCTGTTTTTT
.,TRBV19,.,TRBJ2-1,CASSIGLYYNEQFF,TGTGCCAGTAGTATTGGGCTCTACTACAATGAGCAGTTCTTC
few,TRBV7-9,.,TRBJ1-2,CASSRDGGGGYTF,TGTGCCAGCAGCCGGGACGGGGGTGGCGGCTACACCTTC
.,TRBV30,TRBD1,TRBJ1-6,CAWKGGTGSPLHF,TGTGCCTGGAAAGGGGGCACGGGGTCACCCCTCCACTTT
.,TRBV12-5,TRBD1,TRBJ1-2,CASGLVPVDWDRDYPRTYGYTF,TGTGCTAGTGGTTTGGTTCCCGTAGATTGGGACAGGGATTATCCCCGGACCTATGGCTACACCTTC
.,TRBV18,.,TRBJ1-5,CASSPLGRGSQPQHF,TGTGCCAGCTCACCACTTGGGAGGGGGAGTCAGCCCCAGCATTTT
once,TRBV7-3,TRBD2,TRBJ2-3,CASSLGLAGLTDTQYF,TGTGCCAGCAGCCTGGGACTAGCGGGGCTCACAGATACGCAGTATTTT
once,TRBV6-5,TRBD2,TRBJ2-2,CASSYLRGASAGELFF,TGTGCCAGCAGTTACCTGCGGGGGGCGTCGGCCGGGGAGCTGTTTTTT
.,TRBV14,.,TRBJ1-1,CASSPQIMNTEAFF,TGTGCCAGCAGTCCGCAGATCATGAACACTGAAGCTTTCTTT
once,TRBV2,.,TRBJ2-3,CASSARQDTDTQYF,TGTGCCAGCAGTGCCCGACAGGACACAGATACGCAGTATTTT
.,TRBV19,TRBD1,TRBJ2-2,CASSSRDRASTGELFF,TGTGCCAGTAGTAGCCGGGACAGGGCATCCACCGGGGAGCTGTTTTTT
.,TRBV5-1,TRBD1,TRBJ1-2,CANSLREIRDRANYGYTF,TGCGCCAACAGCTTGAGGGAGATCCGGGACAGGGCAAACTATGGCTACACCTTC
.,TRBV5-1,.,TRBJ1-6,CASSLGVDSPLHF,TGCGCCAGCAGCTTGGGCGTGGATTCACCCCTCCACTTT
.,TRBV5-1,TRBD2,TRBJ2-7,CASSLASGGDYEQYF,TGCGCCAGCAGCTTGGCTAGCGGGGGGGACTACGAGCAGTACTTC
.,TRBV3-1/TRBV3-2,.,TRBJ2-3,CASSPRGPGDTQYF,TGTGCCAGCAGCCCGCGGGGGCCCGGGGATACGCAGTATTTT
.,TRBV5-1,.,TRBJ2-1,CASSTEGVYNEQFF,TGCGCCAGCAGCACAGAGGGAGTTTACAATGAGCAGTTCTTC
once,TRBV10-3,.,TRBJ2-7,CAISEYPGYYEQYF,TGTGCCATCAGTGAGTATCCGGGGTACTACGAGCAGTACTTC
.,TRBV27,TRBD1,TRBJ1-4,CASSFQGATNEKLFF,TGTGCCAGCAGTTTCCAGGGGGCAACTAATGAAAAACTGTTTTTT
.,TRBV6-1,TRBD1,TRBJ1-4,CASSDPGTGAFGEKLFF,TGTGCCAGCAGTGACCCCGGGACAGGTGCTTTTGGTGAAAAACTGTTTTTT
.,TRBV2,TRBD1,TRBJ2-7,CASKGDREGSYEQYF,TGTGCCAGCAAGGGGGACAGGGAAGGGTCCTACGAGCAGTACTTC
.,TRBV5-8,.,TRBJ1-2,CASSPYDRKNYGYTF,TGTGCCAGCAGCCCCTATGACAGAAAAAACTATGGCTACACCTTC
few,TRBV24-1,.,TRBJ2-3,CATTGGVQTDTQYF,TGTGCCACCACCGGAGGGGTACAGACAGATACGCAGTATTTT
.,TRBV5-1,.,TRBJ2-2,CASSREVMAGANTGELFF,TGCGCCAGCAGCCGGGAGGTGATGGCAGGGGCGAACACCGGGGAGCTGTTTTTT
.,TRBV3-1/TRBV3-2,.,TRBJ2-1,CASSQDRNNEQFF,TGTGCCAGCAGCCAAGATAGAAACAATGAGCAGTTCTTC
.,TRBV6-5,.,TRBJ2-7,CASSPGTRGYEQYF,TGTGCCAGCAGTCCCGGGACAAGGGGCTACGAGCAGTACTTC
.,TRBV5-1,.,TRBJ2-7,CASAGLSGYEQYF,TGCGCCAGCGCTGGGCTCTCGGGGTACGAGCAGTACTTC
.,TRBV9,TRBD1,TRBJ1-4,CASSAGGTNEKLFF,TGTGCCAGCAGTGCAGGGGGGACAAATGAAAAACTGTTTTTT
few,TRBV3-1/TRBV3-2,.,TRBJ1-6,CASSQGRNSPLHF,TGTGCCAGCAGCCAAGGGAGAAATTCACCCCTCCACTTT
.,TRBV3-1/TRBV3-2,.,TRBJ1-1,CASSQVSGEAFF,TGTGCCAGCAGCCAAGTATCAGGGGAAGCTTTCTTT
.,TRBV9,TRBD1,TRBJ1-2,CASSKTGLGGYTF,TGTGCCAGCAGCAAGACAGGGTTGGGAGGCTACACCTTC
.,TRBV6-5,TRBD1,TRBJ1-6,CASSWGTGTGSLHF,TGTGCCAGCAGTTGGGGGACAGGGACGGGGTCCCTCCACTTT
.,TRBV3-1/TRBV3-2,TRBD2,TRBJ2-7,CASSPRTSGGQHLYEQYF,TGTGCCAGCAGCCCTCGGACTAGCGGGGGGCAGCATCTATACGAGCAGTACTTC
once,TRBV24-1,.,TRBJ1-2,CATSDPRQSGYTF,TGTGCCACCAGTGATCCCCGACAGAGCGGCTACACCTTC
.,TRBV5-4,.,TRBJ2-3,CASSLGLESTDTQYF,TGTGCCAGCAGCTTGGGATTAGAAAGCACAGATACGCAGTATTTT
.,TRBV12-3/TRBV12-4,.,TRBJ1-2,CASSLSRPYGYTF,TGTGCCAGCAGTCTGTCCAGGCCCTATGGCTACACCTTC
.,TRBV11-2,TRBD2,TRBJ2-1,CASSSLSTSGSNEQFF,TGTGCCAGCAGCTCACTGTCGACTAGCGGGTCAAATGAGCAGTTCTTC
.,TRBV9,TRBD1,TRBJ2-1,CASSAQWKTGTASYNEQFF,TGTGCCAGCAGCGCCCAGTGGAAGACCGGGACAGCCTCCTACAATGAGCAGTTCTTC
.,TRBV19,.,TRBJ2-5,CASRQKSQETQYF,TGTGCCAGTAGACAAAAATCCCAAGAGACCCAGTACTTC
few,TRBV5-6,.,TRBJ1-3,CASSLARKTGISGNTIYF,TGTGCCAGCAGCTTGGCTAGGAAAACAGGGATCTCTGGAAACACCATATATTTT
.,TRBV6-6,.,TRBJ1-6,CASSPLGGGSPNSPLHF,TGTGCCAGCAGTCCCCTGGGGGGGGGCTCCCCTAATTCACCCCTCCACTTT
.,TRBV5-6,.,TRBJ1-1,CASSHEGPEAFF,TGTGCCAGCAGCCACGAGGGCCCTGAAGCTTTCTTT
.,TRBV27,TRBD2,TRBJ2-1,CASSQLSQRGVIREQFF,TGTGCCAGCAGCCAACTGTCCCAGCGGGGGGTTATTCGTGAGCAGTTCTTC
once,TRBV7-9,TRBD1,TRBJ1-2,CASTLGTGNYGYTF,TGTGCCAGCACCTTAGGGACAGGGAACTATGGCTACACCTTC
.,TRBV25-1,.,TRBJ1-1,CASTPLTLNTEAFF,TGTGCCAGCACACCCTTGACACTGAACACTGAAGCTTTCTTT
.,TRBV7-6,.,TRBJ1-6,CASSLARGRGANSPLHF,TGTGCCAGCAGCTTAGCGCGTGGTCGGGGGGCGAATTCACCCCTCCACTTT
.,TRBV11-3,TRBD1,TRBJ1-1,CASSDTGGQPNTEAFF,TGTGCCAGCAGCGATACAGGGGGTCAACCTAACACTGAAGCTTTCTTT
.,TRBV18,TRBD1,TRBJ1-2,CASSVGQARGGYTF,TGTGCCAGCTCAGTTGGACAGGCCCGGGGTGGCTACACCTTC
.,TRBV7-8,TRBD1,TRBJ1-2,CASSPLQGRDGYTF,TGTGCCAGCAGCCCCTTACAGGGGCGGGATGGCTACACCTTC
.,TRBV19,.,TRBJ2-3,CASSIRTNTDTQYF,TGTGCCAGTAGTATTCGTACTAACACAGATACGCAGTATTTT
few,TRBV5-1,TRBD1,TRBJ2-1,CASSYGTGGNEQFF,TGCGCCAGCAGCTACGGGACAGGGGGCAATGAGCAGTTCTTC
.,TRBV3-1/TRBV3-2,TRBD1,TRBJ1-4,CASSQGDRGREKLFF,TGTGCCAGCAGCCAAGGGGACAGGGGGCGAGAAAAACTGTTTTTT
.,TRBV19,.,TRBJ2-7,CASQSARETSYEQYF,TGTGCCAGCCAAAGCGCTCGGGAGACGTCCTACGAGCAGTACTTC
.,TRBV6-4,TRBD1,TRBJ1-2,CASMRQGAAGYTF,TGTGCCAGCATGAGACAGGGGGCTGCGGGCTACACCTTC
few,TRBV19,TRBD1,TRBJ1-2,CASSRTGERAFDGYTF,TGTGCCAGTAGTAGGACAGGGGAGAGGGCATTTGATGGCTACACCTTC
.,TRBV12-3/TRBV12-4,.,TRBJ1-5,CASSLGAPQHF,TGTGCCAGCAGCCTTGGGGCCCCCCAGCATTTT